A single T cell receptor (beta chain) is shown here with its context. Germline values: CDR1 SGHKS, CDR2 YYEKEE (reference sequence). J was trimmed by 0 bases and V by 3 bases; bases with no gene match: 2. The CDR3 sequence is 14 residues long. The sample comes from a study of shared clonotypes between healthy human individuals. Clones were sequenced by immunoSEQ multiplex PCR, and TCRdb holds only the in-frame ones, with some missing. This sample has 1 million to 1.2 million clones, with about 72% found just once. This sequence was found in a man aged 18 to 29 in good health. Some clones in this sample may be carry-over from other donors' samples. The gene calls are TRBV5-5 and TRBJ1-2, with TRBD1 matching 7 bases. Material for sequencing was memory CD4+ T cells from PBMCs. As for subset: CD45RA-negative fraction. DNA for the CDR3: TGTGCCAGCAGCTCGACAGGGACTAACTATGGCTACACCTTC. Its protein product is CASSSTGTNYGYTF.